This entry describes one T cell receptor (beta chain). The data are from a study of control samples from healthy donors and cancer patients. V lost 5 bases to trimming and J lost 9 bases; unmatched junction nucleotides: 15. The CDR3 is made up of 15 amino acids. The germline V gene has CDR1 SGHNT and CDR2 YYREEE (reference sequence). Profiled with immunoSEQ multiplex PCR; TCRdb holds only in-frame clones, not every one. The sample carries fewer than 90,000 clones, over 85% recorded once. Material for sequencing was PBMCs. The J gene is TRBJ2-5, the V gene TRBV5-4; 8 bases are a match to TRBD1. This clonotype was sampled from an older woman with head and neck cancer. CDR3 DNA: TGTGCCAGCAGTTGGGGACAGGCTCGTGAACGGGCCCAGTACTTC. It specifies CASSWGQARERAQYF.